The next 25 T cell receptor beta chains were all read from a single sample in a study of control samples from healthy donors and cancer patients. Profiled with immunoSEQ multiplex PCR; TCRdb holds only in-frame clones, not every one. The sample contains tens of thousands of clones, roughly nine tenths of which appear only once. Sequencing input: PBMCs. The source is a man aged 40-50 years with colorectal cancer.

The V call is TRBV7-9, the J call TRBJ2-1, with D perhaps assigned TRBD1 or TRBD2 (5 bases each). V dropped 7 bases and J dropped 2 bases, with 9 bases sitting between them. The CDR3 sequence is 13 residues long. In germline, CDR1 is SEHNR, CDR2 FQNEAQ (reference sequence). CDR3 sequence: CASMRGAYNEQFF. As DNA, the CDR3 is TGTGCCAGCATGAGGGGAGCCTACAATGAGCAGTTCTTC.

This clone was seen only once. The rearrangement uses TRBV27 and TRBJ2-2; 9 bases align to TRBD2. The CDR3 is 16 residues long. The V segment lost 5 bases and the J segment 6 bases; nucleotides outside the gene matches: 10. CDR1 MNHEY and CDR2 SMNVEV come from the germline V gene (reference sequence). CDR3 bases: TGTGCCAGCAGTGCCCCCGCTAGCGGGATATCCGGGGAGCTGTTTTTT. Its protein product is CASSAPASGISGELFF.

The chain is built from TRBV9 and TRBJ2-1; maybe TRBD2 (6 bases). Germline CDR1 and CDR2: SGDLS and YYNGEE. Trimming removed 0 bases at V and 7 bases at J, with 14 bases between. This CDR3 is built from 15 residues. The CDR3 DNA sequence: TGTGCCAGCAGCGTAGGGTTTCGGGGGAGTAATGAGCAGTTCTTC. This sequence encodes CASSVGFRGSNEQFF.

DNA for the CDR3: TGTGCCAGCAGCTCCCCGCCGGATACGCAGTATTTT. Amino acid sequence: CASSSPPDTQYF. J is TRBJ2-3 and V is TRBV7-9; D call uncertain. The CDR3 sequence is 12 residues long. V shed 4 bases and J shed 6 bases, with 8 bases lying between them. Germline lookup yields CDR1 SEHNR and CDR2 FQNEAQ (reference sequence).

This clone was counted once. The rearrangement links TRBV3-1 (or the pseudogene TRBV3-2) to TRBJ1-2; D perhaps matches TRBD1 (6 bases). Trimming pared 4 bases from V and 3 bases from J, leaving 24 bases between. The CDR3 is made up of 18 amino acids. Germline V CDR1 and CDR2: LGHDT, YNNKEL (reference sequence). As DNA, the CDR3 is TGTGCCAGCAGCCTCACGTATTTTCTAGGGACACGCGACTATGGCTACACCTTC. Amino acid sequence: CASSLTYFLGTRDYGYTF.

This clone was picked up one time. V and J are TRBV7-2 and TRBJ2-1; no definite D call. V dropped 3 bases and J dropped 7 bases, with 7 bases sitting between them. The CDR3 is made up of 12 amino acids. CDR1 and CDR2 from the germline V gene are SGHTA and FQGNSA. CDR3: CASSFRRNEQFF. CDR3 in DNA: TGTGCCAGCAGCTTCCGGCGGAATGAGCAGTTCTTC. The full variable domain, in which reference TRBV7-2 and TRBJ2-1 provide the parts outside the CDR3, is GAGVSQSPSNKVTEKGKDVELRCDPISGHTALYWYRQSLGQGLEFLIYFQGNSAPDKSGLPSDRFSAERTGGSVSTLTIQRTQQEDSAVYLCASSFRRNEQFFGPGTRLTVL.

In this sample, this clone turned up a few times. This chain links TRBV7-9 with TRBJ2-1; the D gene is possibly TRBD2 (5 bases). CDR1 is SEHNR and CDR2 is FQNEAQ in the germline V gene (reference sequence). V lost 4 bases, J lost 9 bases, and 7 bases lay in between. There are 11 residues in the CDR3. The DNA for the CDR3 is TGTGCCAGCAGCTGGGCGGGTGAGCAGTTCTTC. Amino acid sequence: CASSWAGEQFF.

This clone was recorded once. The gene calls are TRBV18 and TRBJ2-2; no definite D call. The V gene lost 0 bases and the J gene lost 4 bases, with 15 bases spanning the gap. Germline-derived CDR1 and CDR2 are KGHSH and LQKENI. This CDR3 is built from 17 residues. CDR3 loop: CASSPPVRVESTGELFF. Written as DNA, the CDR3 is TGTGCCAGCTCACCACCAGTCCGGGTGGAGAGCACCGGGGAGCTGTTTTTT.

This clone was seen just once. J is TRBJ2-5 and V is TRBV28; D perhaps matches TRBD2 (5 bases). Between the trimmed V and J ends, which lost 6 bases and 2 bases, there was a span of 7 bases. CDR1 is MDHEN, CDR2 SYDVKM, per germline. The CDR3 is 12 amino acids. CDR3 protein: CASSGDQETQYF. Here the CDR3 DNA reads TGTGCCAGCAGCGGGGATCAAGAGACCCAGTACTTC.

The rearrangement joins TRBV12-3 or TRBV12-4 to TRBJ1-2; D unresolved. V was shortened by 10 bases and J by 2 bases, with 5 bases between the two germline ends. The CDR3 covers 10 residues. This chain's CDR3 is CAIHNYGYTF. CDR3 sequence (DNA): TGTGCCATCCACAACTATGGCTACACCTTC.

V and J are TRBV27 and TRBJ2-7; 7 positions match TRBD1. J was trimmed by 6 bases and V by 3 bases; bases with no gene match: 8. Germline loops: CDR1 MNHEY, CDR2 SMNVEV (reference sequence). The CDR3 is 14 residues long. The CDR3 sequence is CASSFMRGGAEQYF. The CDR3 DNA sequence: TGTGCCAGCAGTTTTATGAGAGGGGGCGCCGAGCAGTACTTC.

The chain combines TRBV7-8 with TRBJ2-1; 13 positions match TRBD2. The CDR3 runs to 18 residues. Germline V gene data show CDR1 as SGHVS and CDR2 as FQNEAQ. V shed 5 bases and J 4 bases; nucleotides not matched to a gene: 11. The CDR3 protein is CASSLTSGRSKAYNEQFF. CDR3 DNA sequence: TGTGCCAGCAGCCTGACTAGCGGGAGGTCCAAAGCTTACAATGAGCAGTTCTTC. The variable domain in full, with the rest retrieved from reference TRBV7-8 and TRBJ2-1, is GAGVSQSPRYKVAKRGQDVALRCDPISGHVSLFWYQQALGQGPEFLTYFQNEAQLDKSGLPSDRFFAERPEGSVSTLKIQRTQQEDSAVYLCASSLTSGRSKAYNEQFFGPGTRLTVL.

This clone appeared a few times. This rearrangement joins TRBV6-6 to TRBJ1-1; D possibly corresponds to TRBD1 (5 bases). Between the trimmed V and J ends, which lost 0 bases and 5 bases, there was a span of 7 bases. CDR3 length equals 13 residues. From germline, CDR1 is MNHNY and CDR2 SVGAGI (reference sequence). CDR3 DNA: TGTGCCAGCAGTTACTCTAGGGGAACTGAAGCTTTCTTT. It yields the protein CASSYSRGTEAFF.

This clone was recorded only once. This chain joins TRBV27 and TRBJ2-1; D not resolved. Germline loops: CDR1 MNHEY, CDR2 SMNVEV (reference sequence). V was trimmed by 2 bases and J by 8 bases, leaving 7 bases between them. This CDR3 has 12 amino acids. The DNA for the CDR3 is TGTGCCAGCAGTTTAGGTGGCGATGAGCAGTTCTTC. This encodes CASSLGGDEQFF.

As to this clone: The DNA is omitted, as the CDR3 cannot be located on it reliably, and the CDR3 follows TCRdb's listing. This sequence joins TRBV7-7 and TRBJ2-7; no DNA check was done on the table's D call, TRBD2. The CDR3 is 19 amino acids long, termini counted. Germline V gene data show CDR1 as SSHAT and CDR2 as FNYEAQ (reference sequence). This chain's CDR3 is CASRAMYRCASSLAGEQYF.

Only one count was recorded for this clone. The chain employs TRBV6-4 and TRBJ2-3, with D maybe TRBD1 (6 bases). Per the germline V gene, CDR1 is MRHNA and CDR2 is SNTAGT. V lost 3 bases to trimming and J lost 4 bases, with 11 bases between them. This CDR3 comprises 14 residues. The CDR3 region is CASSEYTGSDTQYF. The CDR3 coding sequence is TGTGCCAGCAGTGAATATACAGGGTCAGATACGCAGTATTTT.

The chain recombines TRBV30 with TRBJ2-3, with D unresolved. CDR3 length equals 13 residues. The germline V gene has CDR1 GTSNPN and CDR2 SVGIG (reference sequence). V shed 0 bases and J shed 3 bases, with 7 bases lying between them. CDR3 protein: CAWSVIGTDTQYF. The CDR3 DNA reads TGTGCCTGGAGTGTAATCGGTACAGATACGCAGTATTTT. The variable domain in full, completed from reference TRBV30 and TRBJ2-3, reads SQTIHQWPATLVQPVGSPLSLECTVEGTSNPNLYWYRQAAGRGLQLLFYSVGIGQISSEVPQNLSASRPQDRQFILSSKKLLLSDSGFYLCAWSVIGTDTQYFGPGTRLTVL.

This chain uses TRBV6-6 with TRBJ1-4; 7 positions agree with TRBD1. This CDR3 contains 14 residues. Germline-derived CDR1 and CDR2 are MNHNY and SVGAGI (reference sequence). With V trimmed by 3 bases and J by 11 bases, 9 bases remained unmatched. The CDR3 nucleotides read TGTGCCAGCAGTTATGATCAGAGGGGGCGTAAACTGTTTTTT. This gives the protein CASSYDQRGRKLFF.

There are a few counts of this clone. The chain couples TRBV5-5 to TRBJ1-6; 11 bases line up with TRBD1. Germline V gene lookup returns CDR1 SGHKS and CDR2 YYEKEE (reference sequence). The CDR3 is made up of 15 amino acids. The J segment lost 9 bases and the V segment lost 4 bases, leaving 6 bases of the junction unmatched. CDR3 in amino acids: CASSPGQGGFSPLHF. CDR3 nucleotides: TGTGCCAGCAGCCCGGGACAGGGGGGTTTTTCACCCCTCCACTTT.

The chain uses TRBV7-9 and TRBJ2-7; D unclear. The CDR3 extends over 13 amino acids. V was cut by 4 bases and J by 2 bases, with 9 bases left in between. Germline lookup yields CDR1 SEHNR and CDR2 FQNEAQ (reference sequence). CDR3: CASSSLRTYEQYF. The CDR3 bases are TGTGCCAGCAGCTCGTTGCGTACCTACGAGCAGTACTTC.

The V and J genes are TRBV7-9 and TRBJ2-1; D is perhaps TRBD1 (6 bases). The CDR3 consists of 12 residues. The V gene lost 5 bases and the J gene lost 7 bases, with 9 bases spanning the gap. The germline gives CDR1 SEHNR, CDR2 FQNEAQ (reference sequence). CDR3 nucleotide sequence: TGTGCCAGCAGCCCGGACAGTAATGAGCAGTTCTTC. It is translated as CASSPDSNEQFF. Full variable domain (remainder filled in from reference TRBV7-9 and TRBJ2-1): DTGVSQNPRHKITKRGQNVTFRCDPISEHNRLYWYRQTLGQGPEFLTYFQNEAQLEKSRLLSDRFSAERPKGSFSTLEIQRTEQGDSAMYLCASSPDSNEQFFGPGTRLTVL.

This rearrangement joins TRBV5-1 to TRBJ2-5, with 8 bases aligning to TRBD2. V lost 4 bases to trimming and J lost 5 bases; unmatched junction nucleotides: 13. Germline CDR1 SGHRS, CDR2 YFSETQ. The CDR3 runs to 16 residues. This chain's CDR3 is CASSTEREYIYETQYF. DNA of the CDR3: TGCGCCAGCAGCACAGAGCGGGAGTATATCTATGAGACCCAGTACTTC.

The chain joins TRBV5-1 to TRBJ1-1; D gene uncertain. CDR3 length equals 14 residues. V shed 1 base and J shed 2 bases, with 9 bases lying between them. The germline CDR1 and CDR2 sequences are SGHRS and YFSETQ. The CDR3 is CASSLRGINTEAFF. The CDR3 DNA reads as TGCGCCAGCAGCTTGCGGGGAATAAACACTGAAGCTTTCTTT.

This clone came up once. This sequence joins TRBV6-5 and TRBJ2-1; perhaps TRBD2 as D (6 bases). The CDR3 sequence is 15 residues long. Germline-derived CDR1 and CDR2 are MNHEY and SVGAGI. The V end was cut by 5 bases, the J end by 4 bases, with 15 bases between. The CDR3: CASSMTRDTYNEQFF. The CDR3 nucleotides read TGTGCCAGCAGTATGACTAGAGATACTTACAATGAGCAGTTCTTC.

The V gene is TRBV18, the J gene TRBJ2-1; D may be TRBD2 (6 bases). This CDR3 has 14 amino acids. CDR1 is KGHSH and CDR2 is LQKENI in the germline V gene. The V end lost 6 bases, the J end lost 9 bases, and 18 bases lay between the germline ends. The CDR3 loop reads CASSLGGELGEQFF. Here the CDR3 DNA reads TGTGCCAGCTCCCTTGGAGGGGAGCTTGGTGAGCAGTTCTTC.